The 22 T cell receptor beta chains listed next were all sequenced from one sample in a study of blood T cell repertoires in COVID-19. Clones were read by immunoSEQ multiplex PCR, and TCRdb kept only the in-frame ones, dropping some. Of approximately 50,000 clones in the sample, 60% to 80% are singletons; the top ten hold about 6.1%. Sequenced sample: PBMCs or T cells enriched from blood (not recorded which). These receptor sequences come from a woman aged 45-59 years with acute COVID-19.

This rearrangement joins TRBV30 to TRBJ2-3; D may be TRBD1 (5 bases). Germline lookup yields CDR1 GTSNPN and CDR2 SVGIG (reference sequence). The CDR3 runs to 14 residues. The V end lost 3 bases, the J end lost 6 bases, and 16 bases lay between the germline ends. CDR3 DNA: TGTGCCTGGAGCCCAGGCTGGGGCATGGATACGCAGTATTTT. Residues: CAWSPGWGMDTQYF.

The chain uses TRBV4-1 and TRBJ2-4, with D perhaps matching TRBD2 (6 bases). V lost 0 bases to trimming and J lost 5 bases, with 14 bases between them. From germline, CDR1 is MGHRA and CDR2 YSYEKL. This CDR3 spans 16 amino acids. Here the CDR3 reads CASSQDTGRSENIQYF. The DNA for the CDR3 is TGCGCCAGCAGCCAAGATACTGGGAGGTCAGAAAACATTCAGTACTTC.

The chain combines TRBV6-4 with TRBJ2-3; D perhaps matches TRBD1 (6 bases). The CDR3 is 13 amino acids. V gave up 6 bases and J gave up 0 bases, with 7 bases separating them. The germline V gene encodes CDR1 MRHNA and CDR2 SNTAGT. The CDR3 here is CASSTGSTDTQYF. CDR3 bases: TGTGCCAGCAGCACAGGGAGCACAGATACGCAGTATTTT.

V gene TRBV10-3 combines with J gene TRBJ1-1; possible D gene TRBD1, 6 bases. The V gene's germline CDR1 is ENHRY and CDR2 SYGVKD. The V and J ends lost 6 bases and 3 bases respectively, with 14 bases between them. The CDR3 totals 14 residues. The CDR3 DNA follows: TGTGCCATCAGCAGGGAAGGGGGTGACACTGAAGCTTTCTTT. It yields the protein CAISREGGDTEAFF.

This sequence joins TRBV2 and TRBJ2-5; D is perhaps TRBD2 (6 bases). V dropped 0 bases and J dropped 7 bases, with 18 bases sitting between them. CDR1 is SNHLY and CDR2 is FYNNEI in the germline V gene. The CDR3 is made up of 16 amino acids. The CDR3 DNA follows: TGTGCCAGCAGTGAAGCGCGGGGACCCCCCCCGGGGACCCAGTACTTC. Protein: CASSEARGPPPGTQYF. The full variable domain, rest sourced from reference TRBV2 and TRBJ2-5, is EPEVTQTPSHQVTQMGQEVILRCVPISNHLYFYWYRQILGQKVEFLVSFYNNEISEKSEIFDDQFSVERPDGSNFTLKIRSTKLEDSAMYFCASSEARGPPPGTQYFGPGTRLLVL.

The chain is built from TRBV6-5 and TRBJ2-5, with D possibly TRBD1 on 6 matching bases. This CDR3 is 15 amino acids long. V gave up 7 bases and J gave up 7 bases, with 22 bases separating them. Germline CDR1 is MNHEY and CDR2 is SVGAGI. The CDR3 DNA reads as TGTGCCAGCATATTCGGGGTGGGGACACTCGGGACCCAGTACTTC. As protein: CASIFGVGTLGTQYF.

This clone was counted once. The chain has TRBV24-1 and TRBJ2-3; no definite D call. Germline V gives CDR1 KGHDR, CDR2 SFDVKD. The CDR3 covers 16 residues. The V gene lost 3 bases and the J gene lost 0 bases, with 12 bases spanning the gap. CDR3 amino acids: CATSDRNYRSTDTQYF. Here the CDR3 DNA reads TGTGCCACCAGTGATCGTAACTATCGTAGCACAGATACGCAGTATTTT.

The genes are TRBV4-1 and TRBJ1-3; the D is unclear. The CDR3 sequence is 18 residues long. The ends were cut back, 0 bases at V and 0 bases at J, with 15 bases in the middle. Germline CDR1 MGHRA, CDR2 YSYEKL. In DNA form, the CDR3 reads TGCGCCAGCAGCCAAGATTCGCAGGCCCGGGACTCTGGAAACACCATATATTTT. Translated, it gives CASSQDSQARDSGNTIYF.

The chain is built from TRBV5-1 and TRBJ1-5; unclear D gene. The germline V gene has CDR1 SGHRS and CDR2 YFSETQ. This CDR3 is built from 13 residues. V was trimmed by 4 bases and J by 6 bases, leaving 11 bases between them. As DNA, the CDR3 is TGCGCCAGCAGCACGGACTGGGGTCAGCCCCAGCATTTT. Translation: CASSTDWGQPQHF.

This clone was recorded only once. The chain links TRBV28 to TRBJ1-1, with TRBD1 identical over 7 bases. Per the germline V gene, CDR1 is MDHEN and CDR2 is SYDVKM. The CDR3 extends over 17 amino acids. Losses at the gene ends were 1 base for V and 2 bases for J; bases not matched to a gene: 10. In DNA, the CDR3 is TGTGCCAGCAGTTTATCGGCGGGACAGACCCTTAACACTGAAGCTTTCTTT. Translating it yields CASSLSAGQTLNTEAFF.

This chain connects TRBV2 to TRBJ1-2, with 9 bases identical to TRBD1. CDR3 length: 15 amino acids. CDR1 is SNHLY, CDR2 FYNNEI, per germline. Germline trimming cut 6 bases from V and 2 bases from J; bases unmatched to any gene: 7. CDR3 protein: CASRRGTGNNYGYTF. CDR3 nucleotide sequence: TGTGCCAGCAGGCGGGGGACAGGGAACAACTATGGCTACACCTTC.

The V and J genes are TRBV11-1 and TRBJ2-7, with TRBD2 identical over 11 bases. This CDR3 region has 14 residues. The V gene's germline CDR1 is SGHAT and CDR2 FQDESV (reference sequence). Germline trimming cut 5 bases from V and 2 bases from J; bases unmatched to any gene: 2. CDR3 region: CASSISGGAYEQYF. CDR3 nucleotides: TGTGCCAGCAGCATTAGCGGGGGGGCCTACGAGCAGTACTTC.

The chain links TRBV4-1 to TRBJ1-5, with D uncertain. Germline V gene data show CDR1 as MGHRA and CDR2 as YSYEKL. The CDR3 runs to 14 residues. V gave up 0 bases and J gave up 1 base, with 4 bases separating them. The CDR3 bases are TGCGCCAGCAGCCAAGACCCGAGCAATCAGCCCCAGCATTTT. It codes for CASSQDPSNQPQHF.

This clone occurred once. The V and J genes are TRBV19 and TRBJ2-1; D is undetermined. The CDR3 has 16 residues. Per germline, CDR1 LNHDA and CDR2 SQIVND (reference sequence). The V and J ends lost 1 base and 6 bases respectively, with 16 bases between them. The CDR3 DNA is TGTGCCAGTAGTATAGGGCGGCTAGTGAGCTCCAATGAGCAGTTCTTC. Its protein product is CASSIGRLVSSNEQFF.

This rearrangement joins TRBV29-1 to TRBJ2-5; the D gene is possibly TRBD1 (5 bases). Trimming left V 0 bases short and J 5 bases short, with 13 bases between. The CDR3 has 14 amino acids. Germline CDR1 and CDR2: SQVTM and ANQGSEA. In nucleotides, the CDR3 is TGCAGCGTTGAAGATTTTACAGGTCGGGAGACCCAGTACTTC. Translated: CSVEDFTGRETQYF.

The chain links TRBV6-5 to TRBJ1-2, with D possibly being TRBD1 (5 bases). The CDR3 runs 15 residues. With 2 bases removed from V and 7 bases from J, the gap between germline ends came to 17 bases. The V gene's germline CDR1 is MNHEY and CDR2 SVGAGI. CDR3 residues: CASSYAGQSWGGYTF. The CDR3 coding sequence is TGTGCCAGCAGTTACGCGGGGCAAAGCTGGGGTGGCTACACCTTC.

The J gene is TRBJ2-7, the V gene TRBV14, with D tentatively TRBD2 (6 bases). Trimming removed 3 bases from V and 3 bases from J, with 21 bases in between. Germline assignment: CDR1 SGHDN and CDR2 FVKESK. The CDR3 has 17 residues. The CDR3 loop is CASSQGSLLRRGYEQYF. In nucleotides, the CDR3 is TGTGCCAGCAGCCAGGGAAGCCTCTTAAGGAGGGGCTACGAGCAGTACTTC.

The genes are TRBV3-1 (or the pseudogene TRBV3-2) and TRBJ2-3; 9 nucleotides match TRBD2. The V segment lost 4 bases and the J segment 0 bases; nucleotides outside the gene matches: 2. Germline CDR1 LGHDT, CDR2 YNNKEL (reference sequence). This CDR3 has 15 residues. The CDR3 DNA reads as TGTGCCAGCAGCCCTACTAGCGGGAGCACAGATACGCAGTATTTT. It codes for CASSPTSGSTDTQYF.

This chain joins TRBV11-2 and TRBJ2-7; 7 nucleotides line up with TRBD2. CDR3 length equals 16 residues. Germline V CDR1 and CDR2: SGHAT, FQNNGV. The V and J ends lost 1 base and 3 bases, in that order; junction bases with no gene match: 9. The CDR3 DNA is TGTGCCAGCAGCTTAGGGGGAGGGTTCCAAGGCTACGAGCAGTACTTC. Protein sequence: CASSLGGGFQGYEQYF. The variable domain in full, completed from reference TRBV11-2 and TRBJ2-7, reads EAGVAQSPRYKIIEKRQSVAFWCNPISGHATLYWYQQILGQGPKLLIQFQNNGVVDDSQLPKDRFSAERLKGVDSTLKIQPAKLEDSAVYLCASSLGGGFQGYEQYFGPGTRLTVT.

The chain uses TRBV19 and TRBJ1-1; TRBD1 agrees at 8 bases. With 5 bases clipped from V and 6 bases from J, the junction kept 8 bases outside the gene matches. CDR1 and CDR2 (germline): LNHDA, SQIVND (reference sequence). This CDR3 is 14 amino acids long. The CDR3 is CASSSRRDRSEAFF. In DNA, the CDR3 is TGTGCCAGTAGTTCGCGCCGGGACAGGTCTGAAGCTTTCTTT.

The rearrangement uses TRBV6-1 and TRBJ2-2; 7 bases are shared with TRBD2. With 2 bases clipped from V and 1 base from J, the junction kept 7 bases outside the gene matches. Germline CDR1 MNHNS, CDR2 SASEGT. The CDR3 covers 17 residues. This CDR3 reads CASSERGAGRNTGELFF. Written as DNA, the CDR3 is TGTGCCAGCAGTGAACGTGGAGCGGGAAGGAACACCGGGGAGCTGTTTTTT.

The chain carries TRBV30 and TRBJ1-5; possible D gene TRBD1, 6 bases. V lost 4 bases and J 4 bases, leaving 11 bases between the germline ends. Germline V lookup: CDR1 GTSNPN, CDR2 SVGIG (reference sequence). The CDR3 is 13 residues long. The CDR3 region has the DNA TGTGCCTGGAATTCTCAGGGGAATCAGCCCCAGCATTTT. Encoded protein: CAWNSQGNQPQHF. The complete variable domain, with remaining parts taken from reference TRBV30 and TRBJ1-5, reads SQTIHQWPATLVQPVGSPLSLECTVEGTSNPNLYWYRQAAGRGLQLLFYSVGIGQISSEVPQNLSASRPQDRQFILSSKKLLLSDSGFYLCAWNSQGNQPQHFGDGTRLSIL.